The TCR beta chain described here comes from a study of cytomegalovirus exposure and HLA in healthy donors. Study overall: Researchers found that about 82% of 398 genotyped donors fell within the Caucasian-associated ancestry cluster.

The V end was cut by 1 base, the J end by 2 bases, with 8 bases between. The V gene's germline CDR1 is SEHNR and CDR2 FQNEAQ (reference sequence). There are 14 residues in the CDR3. A note on this clone: Its antigen is undetermined.

The PCR ran on 60 Vbeta and 13 Jbeta primers. The data were produced by immunoSEQ multiplex PCR, yet TCRdb's version contains in-frame clones alone and is incomplete. The repertoire holds about 140,000 clones, with roughly 75% as singletons. Study-wide results and limits: Cytomegalovirus-associated status was assigned to 164 TCR beta chains.

The chain carries TRBV7-9 and TRBJ2-5; TRBD2 is a possible D gene (5 bases). The sample consisted of PBMCs. This sequence originates from a man aged 35 to 55 in good health and CMV-seronegative. The CDR3 DNA sequence: TGTGCCAGCAGCTTAGAGACTACACAAGAGACCCAGTACTTC. It codes for CASSLETTQETQYF. The full variable domain, in which reference TRBV7-9 and TRBJ2-5 provide the parts outside the CDR3, is DTGVSQNPRHKITKRGQNVTFRCDPISEHNRLYWYRQTLGQGPEFLTYFQNEAQLEKSRLLSDRFSAERPKGSFSTLEIQRTEQGDSAMYLCASSLETTQETQYFGPGTRLLVL.